This T cell receptor beta chain was recorded in a study of T cell repertoires in cytomegalovirus infection (dated 2019 in TCRdb). About the full investigation: Peptide stimulations targeted recently identified HLA-C-restricted CMV epitopes, whose presentation resists viral immunomodulation, together with well-studied HLA-B-restricted epitopes. Donor HLA type was relevant to the analysis, as public TCR beta signatures indicated carriage of CMV infection together with the matching HLA type.

Worth noting for this clonotype: Its antigen is currently not known. Being one base from a much bigger clone, this may be a read error.

Broad study findings and their caveats: Carriers of CMV infection plus the relevant HLA type were discriminated by the cumulative frequency of public TCR beta family members in the study cohort and in an independent approximately 340-donor cohort. The ex vivo response was dominated by HLA-C-restricted CMV-specific TCR beta clonotypes, which also provided the single most frequent clonotype in two of eight donors.

What the treatment or condition label conveys for this sample: in vitro stimulation with specific CMV peptide epitopes to enrich CMV-specific T cells. The sequencer listed for this sample is Illumina HiSeq 1500. TCRdb passed the public sequencing reads through fastp at Q25 and MiXCR, retaining productive beta sequences. Rows with one shared CDR3 protein collapse into an entry with the most common genes and DNA. This sample comprises fewer than 1,000,000 distinct CDR3 sequences, roughly a third of them detected only once. About an eighth of the sample is held by the ten biggest clonotypes. V is pared back by 5 bases and J by 2 bases, with 18 bases lying between the germline termini. CDR1 SGHTA and CDR2 FQGNSA are derived from the germline V gene. From cysteine to phenylalanine, the CDR3 is 16 amino acids long. This entry keeps only the CDR3 DNA: 48 bases, framed from base 1.

Here the chain combines TRBV7-2 and TRBJ1-2; the D gene assignment is ambiguous. This sequence was found in a human donor in good health (CMV status not recorded). Some clones in this sample may be carry-over from other donors' samples. This specimen consisted of cultured CD8+ T cells from PBMCs, obtained from culture after CMV antigen stimulation. The base sequence is TGTGCCAGCAGCCAGGAGGCGAGATCTGAGAACTATGGCTACACCTTC. Translated, this gives CASSQEARSENYGYTF.